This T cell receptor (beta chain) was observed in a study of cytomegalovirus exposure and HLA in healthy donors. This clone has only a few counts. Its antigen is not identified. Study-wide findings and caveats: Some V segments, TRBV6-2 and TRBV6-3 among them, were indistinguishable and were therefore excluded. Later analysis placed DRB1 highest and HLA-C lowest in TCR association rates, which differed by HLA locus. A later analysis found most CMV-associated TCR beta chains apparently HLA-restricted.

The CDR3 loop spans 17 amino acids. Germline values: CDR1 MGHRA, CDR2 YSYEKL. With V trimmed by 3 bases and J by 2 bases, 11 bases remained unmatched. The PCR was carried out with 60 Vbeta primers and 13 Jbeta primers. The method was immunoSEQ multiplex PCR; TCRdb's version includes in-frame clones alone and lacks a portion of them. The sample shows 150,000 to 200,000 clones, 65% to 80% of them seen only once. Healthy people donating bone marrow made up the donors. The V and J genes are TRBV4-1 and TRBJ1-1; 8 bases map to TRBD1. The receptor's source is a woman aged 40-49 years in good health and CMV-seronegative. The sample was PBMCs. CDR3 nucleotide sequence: TGCGCCAGCAGCCAGAGACAGACAGGGGAAATTAACACTGAAGCTTTCTTT. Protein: CASSQRQTGEINTEAFF.